This T cell receptor beta chain was sequenced in a study of regulatory T cells. Regarding the study as a whole: Shannon entropy was nonsignificantly lower in patient CD8+ T cells than control CD8+ cells.

Amplification used 52 TRBV primers and 13 TRBJ primers. Clones were read by immunoSEQ multiplex PCR, and TCRdb kept only the in-frame ones, dropping some. This table holds 10,000 or so clones, 75% to 90% found once. The V gene's germline CDR1 is LNHDA and CDR2 SQIVND (reference sequence). The CDR3 loop spans 16 amino acids. V lost 5 bases and J lost 1, with 17 bases in between. As for this clone: The antigen is unknown.

Sequencing was performed on CD8+ T cells sorted from blood. The J gene is TRBJ1-1, the V gene TRBV19; D might be TRBD1 (6 bases). This receptor was identified in a person under 30 with CD3G deficiency. As DNA, the CDR3 is TGTGCCAGTAGTTTACAGGGCGCGCATGGGAACACTGAAGCTTTCTTT. Protein sequence: CASSLQGAHGNTEAFF. Filled out from reference TRBV19 and TRBJ1-1, the complete variable domain reads DGGITQSPKYLFRKEGQNVTLSCEQNLNHDAMYWYRQDPGQGLRLIYYSQIVNDFQKGDIAEGYSVSREKKESFPLTVTSAQKNPTAFYLCASSLQGAHGNTEAFFGQGTRLTVV.